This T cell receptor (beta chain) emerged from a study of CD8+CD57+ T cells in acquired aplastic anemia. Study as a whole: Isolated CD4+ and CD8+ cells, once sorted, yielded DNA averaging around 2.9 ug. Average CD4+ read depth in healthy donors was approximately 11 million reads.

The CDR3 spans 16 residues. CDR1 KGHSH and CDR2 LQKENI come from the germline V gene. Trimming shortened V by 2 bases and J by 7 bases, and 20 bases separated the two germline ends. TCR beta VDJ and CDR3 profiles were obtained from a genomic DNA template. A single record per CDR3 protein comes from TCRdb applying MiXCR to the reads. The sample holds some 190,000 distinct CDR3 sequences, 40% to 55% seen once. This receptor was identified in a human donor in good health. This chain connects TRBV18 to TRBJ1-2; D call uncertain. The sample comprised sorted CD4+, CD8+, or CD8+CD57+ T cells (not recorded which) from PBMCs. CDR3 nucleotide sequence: TGTGCCAGCTCACCATCACGTGGCAGCGTTTCGGGTGGCTACACCTTC. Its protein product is CASSPSRGSVSGGYTF.